Following are 17 T cell receptor beta chains from one sample sequenced in a study of radiation and T cells in renal cell carcinoma. Sequencing was performed with immunoSEQ multiplex PCR; in TCRdb, only in-frame clones are kept and a portion is missing. There are around 170,000 clones in the sample; approximately 90% occur only once, and roughly 12% lies in the top ten. Documented time point: blood 4 weeks post-SBRT, at nephrectomy. The treatment denotes: 15 Gy SBRT to primary tumor, nephrectomy 4 weeks later. This sample comprised blood, obtained from a patient whose treatment included radiotherapy and nephrectomy. These receptors were taken from a woman aged 45-65 years with renal cell carcinoma.

CDR3 sequence (DNA): TGCGCCAGCAGTCAGGGGGAGACTGGAAACACCATATATTTT. Residues: CASSQGETGNTIYF. The chain has TRBV4-3 and TRBJ1-3; 7 bases are a match to TRBD1. The CDR3 is 14 amino acids. The germline V gene has CDR1 LGHNA and CDR2 YSLEER. The V segment lost 6 bases and the J segment 2 bases; nucleotides outside the gene matches: 4.

The CDR3 reads CASSPGAGAIETQYF. For the CDR3, the DNA is TGTGCCAGCTCACCAGGGGCAGGGGCGATAGAGACCCAGTACTTC. The rearrangement links TRBV18 to TRBJ2-5; possibly TRBD1 for D (6 bases). The CDR3 covers 15 residues. V was clipped by 2 bases and J by 4 bases, with 14 bases between them. Germline V gene lookup returns CDR1 KGHSH and CDR2 LQKENI.

In nucleotides, the CDR3 is TGTGCCAGCAGCCGAGTCGACAGGGGAGGAGATACGCAGTATTTT. Its translation is CASSRVDRGGDTQYF. The genes are TRBV5-4 and TRBJ2-3; 8 bases map to TRBD1. Trimming took 4 bases from V and 5 from J; bases not matched to a gene: 9. The CDR3 totals 15 residues. Germline loops: CDR1 SGHNT, CDR2 YYREEE (reference sequence). Full variable domain (remainder filled in from reference TRBV5-4 and TRBJ2-3): ETGVTQSPTHLIKTRGQQVTLRCSSQSGHNTVSWYQQALGQGPQFIFQYYREEENGRGNFPPRFSGLQFPNYSSELNVNALELDDSALYLCASSRVDRGGDTQYFGPGTRLTVL.

This rearrangement joins TRBV6-5 to TRBJ1-1; no clear D gene. Trimming cost V 3 bases and J 8 bases, with 13 bases left between them. The CDR3 is made up of 13 amino acids. Germline loops: CDR1 MNHEY, CDR2 SVGAGI. The CDR3 here is CASSYGVVGEAFF. Written as DNA, the CDR3 is TGTGCCAGCAGTTATGGAGTTGTAGGGGAAGCTTTCTTT.

The rearrangement links TRBV6-5 to TRBJ1-2; 7 bases are a match to TRBD1. Germline V gene sequence: CDR1 MNHEY, CDR2 SVGAGI. This CDR3 comprises 14 residues. Germline trimming cut 5 bases from V and 4 bases from J; bases unmatched to any gene: 7. The CDR3 sequence: CASSRQGEGYGYTF. The CDR3, as DNA: TGTGCCAGCAGTCGACAGGGAGAGGGCTATGGCTACACCTTC.

This clone was seen only once. The chain links TRBV9 to TRBJ2-3; TRBD2 aligns across 11 bases. J was trimmed by 0 bases and V by 3 bases; bases with no gene match: 12. The V gene's germline CDR1 is SGDLS and CDR2 YYNGEE. CDR3 size: 19 residues. The CDR3 bases are TGTGCCAGCAGCGGAATGGTACTAGCGGGGGTAGAAAGCACAGATACGCAGTATTTT. It translates to CASSGMVLAGVESTDTQYF.

The rearrangement links TRBV7-8 to TRBJ1-3; D is ambiguous. This CDR3 has 13 amino acids. V shed 8 bases and J shed 0 bases, with 8 bases lying between them. Germline V gives CDR1 SGHVS, CDR2 FQNEAQ. CDR3 sequence: CASGGNSGNTIYF. The DNA for the CDR3 is TGTGCCAGCGGTGGAAACTCTGGAAACACCATATATTTT.

The chain links TRBV12-5 to TRBJ2-5, with unresolved D. Trimming cost V 6 bases and J 1 base, with 15 bases left between them. The CDR3 runs 15 residues. Germline V gene lookup returns CDR1 LGHNT and CDR2 FRNRAP. The CDR3 loop reads CASGPRTGSQETQYF. Here the CDR3 DNA reads TGTGCTAGTGGCCCCCGTACGGGCAGCCAAGAGACCCAGTACTTC. Full variable domain (rest looked up from reference TRBV12-5 and TRBJ2-5): DARVTQTPRHKVTEMGQEVTMRCQPILGHNTVFWYRQTMMQGLELLAYFRNRAPLDDSGMPKDRFSAEMPDATLATLKIQPSEPRDSAVYFCASGPRTGSQETQYFGPGTRLLVL.

This chain joins TRBV6-5 and TRBJ1-4, with 7 positions matching TRBD1. The ends lost 6 bases at V and 7 bases at J; junction bases unmatched: 8. This CDR3 has 14 amino acids. Germline CDR1 is MNHEY and CDR2 is SVGAGI. Here the CDR3 DNA reads TGTGCCAGCAGCCGAGGACAGGTCGGTGAAAAACTGTTTTTT. Encoded protein: CASSRGQVGEKLFF.

The CDR3 sequence is CASSWGAGEAFF. As DNA, the CDR3 is TGTGCCAGCAGTTGGGGGGCGGGAGAAGCTTTCTTT. V and J are TRBV6-1 and TRBJ1-1; D is possibly TRBD1 (6 bases). The CDR3 loop spans 12 amino acids. The V gene lost 5 bases and the J gene lost 8 bases, with 12 bases spanning the gap. Germline V CDR1 and CDR2: MNHNS, SASEGT.

The V call is TRBV14, the J call TRBJ2-3; 9 positions match TRBD1. Losses at the gene ends were 4 bases for V and 4 bases for J; bases not matched to a gene: 6. The CDR3 length is 15 residues. Germline V CDR1 and CDR2: SGHDN, FVKESK. CDR3 DNA sequence: TGTGCCAGCAGCCCAACGACAGGGGGGTCAGATACGCAGTATTTT. Encoded protein: CASSPTTGGSDTQYF.

The chain combines TRBV21-1 with TRBJ2-6; the D segment call TRBD1 is taken from the table without a DNA check. TRBV21-1 counts as a pseudogene. The CDR3 is made up of 20 amino acids. The CDR3 sequence is CASSKDVEDRLISGANVLTF. For the CDR3, the DNA is TGTGCCAGCAGCAAAGACGTGGAGGACAGGTTGATCTCTGGGGCCAACGTCCTGACTTTC.

The chain uses TRBV10-1 and TRBJ2-3; 10 nucleotides agree with TRBD2. The trim removed 4 bases at V and 5 bases at J, leaving 6 bases unmatched. CDR1 WNHNN and CDR2 SYGVQD come from the germline V gene (reference sequence). CDR3 length: 15 residues. The CDR3 region is CASSGSGGAGDTQYF. The DNA of the CDR3 is TGCGCCAGCAGTGGAAGCGGGGGGGCTGGAGATACGCAGTATTTT.

CDR3 DNA sequence: TGTGCCACCAGTGGAGGCGGGGCCCCCTACGAGCAGTACTTC. Its protein product is CATSGGGAPYEQYF. This chain connects TRBV19 to TRBJ2-7, with a weak D call TRBD2 (6 bases). Trimming took off 10 bases at V and 2 bases at J, with 18 bases between the two ends. CDR3 length equals 14 residues. Germline values: CDR1 LNHDA, CDR2 SQIVND (reference sequence). The entire variable domain, with the rest obtained from reference TRBV19 and TRBJ2-7, is as follows: DGGITQSPKYLFRKEGQNVTLSCEQNLNHDAMYWYRQDPGQGLRLIYYSQIVNDFQKGDIAEGYSVSREKKESFPLTVTSAQKNPTAFYLCATSGGGAPYEQYFGPGTRLTVT.

The chain recombines TRBV29-1 with TRBJ1-2; 10 bases are shared with TRBD1. V was pared by 6 bases and J by 3 bases, with 7 bases of the junction left unmatched. Germline CDR1 is SQVTM and CDR2 is ANQGSEA. The CDR3 covers 14 residues. This CDR3 reads CSVETGGEDYGYTF. DNA for the CDR3: TGCAGCGTGGAGACAGGGGGCGAGGACTATGGCTACACCTTC.

The chain couples TRBV6-5 to TRBJ2-7; the match to TRBD2 covers 8 bases. This CDR3 has 16 amino acids. Germline V gene data show CDR1 as MNHEY and CDR2 as SVGAGI. V lost 2 bases to trimming and J lost 3 bases; unmatched junction nucleotides: 9. The CDR3 protein is CASSYPSSSGHYEQYF. The CDR3 coding sequence is TGTGCCAGCAGTTACCCATCCTCTAGCGGGCACTACGAGCAGTACTTC.

The V and J genes are TRBV6-5 and TRBJ2-2; maybe TRBD2 (5 bases). The CDR3 spans 14 residues. V was trimmed by 0 bases and J by 5 bases, leaving 7 bases between them. CDR1 is MNHEY and CDR2 is SVGAGI in the germline V gene. CDR3 bases: TGTGCCAGCAGTTACTCGGAGGCGACCGGGGAGCTGTTTTTT. It yields the protein CASSYSEATGELFF.